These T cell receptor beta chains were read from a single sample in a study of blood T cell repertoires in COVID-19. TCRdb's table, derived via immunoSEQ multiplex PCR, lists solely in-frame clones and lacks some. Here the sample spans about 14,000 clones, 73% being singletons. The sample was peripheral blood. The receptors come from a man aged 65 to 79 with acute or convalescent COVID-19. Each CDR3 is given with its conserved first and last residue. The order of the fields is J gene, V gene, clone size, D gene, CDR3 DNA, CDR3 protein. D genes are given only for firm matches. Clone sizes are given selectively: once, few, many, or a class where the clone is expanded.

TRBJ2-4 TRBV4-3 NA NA TGCGCCAGCAGCCAATCCAGGGCGTCCAAAAACATTCAGTACTTC CASSQSRASKNIQYF
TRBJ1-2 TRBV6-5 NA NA TGTGCCAGCAGTTACGTACAGGGTCTTAACTATGGCTACACCTTC CASSYVQGLNYGYTF
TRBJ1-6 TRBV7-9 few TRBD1 TGTGCCAGCAGCTTACAGACAGGGGTCGGGGCACCCCTCCACTTT CASSLQTGVGAPLHF
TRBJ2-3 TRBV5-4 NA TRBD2 TGTGCCAGCAGCTTGGGACTAGCGGGCTCTAGCACAGATACGCAGTATTTT CASSLGLAGSSTDTQYF
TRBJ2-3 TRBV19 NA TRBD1 TGTGCCAGTAGTATTGACAGGGCAGTCGATACGCAGTATTTT CASSIDRAVDTQYF
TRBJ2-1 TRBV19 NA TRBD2 TGTGCCAGTATCTCGGTGGCTAGCGGGAGTAGTGAGCAGTTCTTC CASISVASGSSEQFF
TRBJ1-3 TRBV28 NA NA TGTGCCAGCAGTGTTTCACAGGGTTTCTTACCTCCTGGAAACACCATATATTTT CASSVSQGFLPPGNTIYF
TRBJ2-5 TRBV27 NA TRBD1 TGTGCCAGCAGTTTCCAGGGGGCTGAGACCCAGTACTTC CASSFQGAETQYF
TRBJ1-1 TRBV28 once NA TGTGCCAGCAGTTTATTGGGGCTCACTGAAGCTTTCTTT CASSLLGLTEAFF
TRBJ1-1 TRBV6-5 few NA TGTGCCAGCAGTTACTCGAGAAGAGATGGAGCTTTCTTT CASSYSRRDGAFF
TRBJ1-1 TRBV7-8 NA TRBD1 TGTGCCAGCAGCTTGGGACAGATGAACACTGAAGCTTTCTTT CASSLGQMNTEAFF
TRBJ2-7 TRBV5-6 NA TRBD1 TGTGCCAGCAGCTTGGTTGAGGACAGGCCCTACGAGCAGTACTTC CASSLVEDRPYEQYF
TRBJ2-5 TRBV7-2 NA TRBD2 TGTGCCAGCAGCTTATCCCCTCGGGGAGGGGAGACCCAGTACTTC CASSLSPRGGETQYF
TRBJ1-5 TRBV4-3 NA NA TGCGCCAGCAGCCCGACGAGCAGGGCTGATCAGCCCCAGCATTTT CASSPTSRADQPQHF
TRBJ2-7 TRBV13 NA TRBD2 TGTGCCAGCAGCTTGACTAGCGGGCAATCCTACGAGCAGTACTTC CASSLTSGQSYEQYF
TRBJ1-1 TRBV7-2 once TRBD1 TGTGCCAGCAGCTTAGGCCCACAGGGGGCCGGGGGCACTGAAGCTTTCTTT CASSLGPQGAGGTEAFF
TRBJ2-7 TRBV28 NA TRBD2 TGTGCCAGCAGCACTAGCGGGATTACCTACGAGCAGTACTTC CASSTSGITYEQYF
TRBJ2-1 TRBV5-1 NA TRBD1 TGCGCCAGCAGCTTGTATCAGGGGGCATACAATGAGCAGTTCTTC CASSLYQGAYNEQFF
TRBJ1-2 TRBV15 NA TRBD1 TGTGCCACCAGCAGAGAGACAGGGTACGGTGGCTACACCTTC CATSRETGYGGYTF
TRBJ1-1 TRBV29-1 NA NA TGCAGCTCCCGGCGGGGGACCACTGAAGCTTTCTTT CSSRRGTTEAFF
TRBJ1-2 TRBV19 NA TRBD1 TGTGCCAGTACTCCCCCCACAGGGGAGAACTATGGCTACACCTTC CASTPPTGENYGYTF
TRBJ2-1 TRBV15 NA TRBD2 TGTGCCACCAGCAGAGGTCGTAGCGGGGGCCATGAGCAGTTCTTC CATSRGRSGGHEQFF
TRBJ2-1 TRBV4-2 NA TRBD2 TGTGCCAGCAGCCGAGCGGGAAACTCCTACAATGAGCAGTTCTTC CASSRAGNSYNEQFF
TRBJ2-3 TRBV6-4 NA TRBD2 TGTGCCAGCAGTGACACGGCTAGCGGGGGAGATACGCAGTATTTT CASSDTASGGDTQYF
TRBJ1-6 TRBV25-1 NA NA TGTGCCAGCAGAAGACAGGTTAATTCACCCCTCCACTTT CASRRQVNSPLHF
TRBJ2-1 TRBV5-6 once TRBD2 TGTGCCAGCAGCTTTCGTCAGCGGGGGGACTACAATGAGCAGTTCTTC CASSFRQRGDYNEQFF
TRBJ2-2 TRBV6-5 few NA TGTGCCAGCAGTTACGCCAGGGAATCCGGGGAGCTGTTTTTT CASSYARESGELFF
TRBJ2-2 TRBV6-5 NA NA TGTGCCAGCAGTTACAGCCACTTTAACACCGGGGAGCTGTTTTTT CASSYSHFNTGELFF
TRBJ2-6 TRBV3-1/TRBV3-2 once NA TGTGCCAGCAGCGAGGGAGGATTCGGCAGGGTGAACTCTGGGGCCAACGTCCTGACTTTC CASSEGGFGRVNSGANVLTF
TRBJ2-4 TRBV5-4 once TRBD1 TGTGCCAGCAGCTCGGACAGGGCAGGAGCCAAAAACATTCAGTACTTC CASSSDRAGAKNIQYF
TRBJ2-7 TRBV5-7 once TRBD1 TGTGCCAGCAGCTTGGGGACAGGGAAGTCCTACGAGCAGTACTTC CASSLGTGKSYEQYF
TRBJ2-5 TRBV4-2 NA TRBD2 TGTGCTAGCAGCCTCGGACTAGCGGGAGATCAAGAGACCCAGTACTTC CASSLGLAGDQETQYF
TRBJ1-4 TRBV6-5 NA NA TGTGCCAGCAGTTACTCTCAGGGGTTGGTTGAAAAACTGTTTTTT CASSYSQGLVEKLFF
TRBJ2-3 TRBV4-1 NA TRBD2 TGCGCCAGCAGCCAAGATTTCGCGGGAGGGCAGCGCACAGATACGCAGTATTTT CASSQDFAGGQRTDTQYF
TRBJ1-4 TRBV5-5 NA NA TGTGCCAGCAGCCTAGGAGGGCTAGAAAAACTGTTTTTT CASSLGGLEKLFF
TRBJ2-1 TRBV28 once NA TGTGCCAGCAGTTCCCTGGCCAGGGTTTATGAGCAGTTCTTC CASSSLARVYEQFF
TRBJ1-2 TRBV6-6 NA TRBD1 TGTGCCAGCAGTTACTCATTGGGACAGACTTCCGATGGCTACACCTTC CASSYSLGQTSDGYTF
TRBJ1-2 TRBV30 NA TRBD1 TGTGCCTGGAGCCCGACTTCGACAGGGTGGAATGGCTACACCTTC CAWSPTSTGWNGYTF
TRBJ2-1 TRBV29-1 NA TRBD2 TGCAGCGTTGTAGGGGTGACTAGCTGGGGGAGTGTCAATGAGCAGTTCTTC CSVVGVTSWGSVNEQFF
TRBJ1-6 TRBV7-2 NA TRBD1 TGTGCCAGCAGCTTGGGGGTTGACAGGGCCCTCCACTTT CASSLGVDRALHF
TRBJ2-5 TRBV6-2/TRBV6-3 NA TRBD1 TGTGCCAGCAGCAGAGGGGGCCTCAGGGGAGAGACCCAGTACTTC CASSRGGLRGETQYF
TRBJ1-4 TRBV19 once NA TGTGCCAGTAGTATGCTCAGGGCTGAAAAACTGTTTTTT CASSMLRAEKLFF
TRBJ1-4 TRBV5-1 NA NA TGCGCCAGCCGTGAGGGGGGGAGTAGTGAAAAACTGTTTTTT CASREGGSSEKLFF
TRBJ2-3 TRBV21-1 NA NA TGTGCCAGCAGCAAATCAGTTGAACAGGGGTCCCCTCAGGGTACGCAGTATTTT CASSKSVEQGSPQGTQYF
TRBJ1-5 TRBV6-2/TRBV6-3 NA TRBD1 TGTGCCAGCAGTGAGACCGGGACAGGGGGCGGTCAGCCCCAGCATTTT CASSETGTGGGQPQHF
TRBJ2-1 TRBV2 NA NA TGTGCCAGCAGTGAAGTCGATGAGCAGTTCTTC CASSEVDEQFF
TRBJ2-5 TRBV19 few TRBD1 TGTGCCAGTAGGGACGGGACAGCTGGAGAGACCCAGTACTTC CASRDGTAGETQYF
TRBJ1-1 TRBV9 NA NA TGTGCCAGCAGCGTAGCTGGCAGCGGTGAAGCTTTCTTT CASSVAGSGEAFF
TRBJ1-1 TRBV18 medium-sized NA TGTGCCAGCTCACCGGGCCTGAACACTGAAGCTTTCTTT CASSPGLNTEAFF
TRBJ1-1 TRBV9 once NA TGTGCCAGCAGCGTAGAAGCGGCCGTGAACACTGAAGCTTTCTTT CASSVEAAVNTEAFF
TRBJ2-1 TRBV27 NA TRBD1 TGTGCCAGCAGTCACCGACAGGGGGCGAAAATCAATGAGCAGTTCTTC CASSHRQGAKINEQFF
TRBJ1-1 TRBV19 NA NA TGTGCCGTAGGGGAGGGCTTCGGGACTGAAGCTTTCTTT CAVGEGFGTEAFF
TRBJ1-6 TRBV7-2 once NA TGTGCCAGCGTCCCGGGGAGCTCCTATAATTCACCCCTCCACTTT CASVPGSSYNSPLHF
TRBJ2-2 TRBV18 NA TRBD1 TGTGCCAGCTCCGACAAGTCCCAGGGGGTCGGGGAGCTGTTTTTT CASSDKSQGVGELFF
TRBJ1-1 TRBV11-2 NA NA TGTGCCAGCAGCTGGGCCGCTGGAGGGAGGGCCACTGAAGCTTTCTTT CASSWAAGGRATEAFF